These 16 T cell receptor beta chains were all obtained from the same sample, sequenced in a study of blood T cell repertoires in COVID-19. Using immunoSEQ multiplex PCR, the repertoire was profiled, and TCRdb retains in-frame clones only, with some absent. This sample has 100,000 to 150,000 clones, with about 85% found just once. Sequenced: peripheral blood. The receptors were gathered from a woman aged 80 or over with acute or convalescent COVID-19.

This chain joins TRBV2 and TRBJ1-2, with 9 bases lining up with TRBD1. CDR3 size: 13 residues. Trimming removed 8 bases from V and 5 bases from J; junction bases left unmatched: 6. Germline assignment: CDR1 SNHLY and CDR2 FYNNEI. CDR3 bases: TGTGCCAGCGCCTGGACAGGGGATTATGGCTACACCTTC. Residues: CASAWTGDYGYTF.

V is TRBV9 and J is TRBJ2-2; TRBD1 matches at 11 bases. Germline CDR1 SGDLS, CDR2 YYNGEE. J gave up 7 bases and V 2 bases, and 4 bases lay outside the gene matches. This CDR3 is built from 15 residues. This CDR3 is CASSVGTGGGGELFF. For the CDR3, the DNA is TGTGCCAGCAGCGTGGGGACAGGGGGAGGCGGGGAGCTGTTTTTT.

This clone was seen once. This chain links TRBV7-2 with TRBJ1-2; D is unclear. This CDR3 is 13 amino acids long. The ends were cut back, 3 bases at V and 3 bases at J, with 8 bases in the middle. Looked up from germline, CDR1 is SGHTA and CDR2 is FQGNSA. The CDR3 bases are TGTGCCAGCAGCTTCTTCACAGACTATGGCTACACCTTC. It encodes CASSFFTDYGYTF.

For the CDR3, the DNA is TGTGCCAGCAGCCTCCGGGACAGCCACTCTGGCTACACCTTC. Translation: CASSLRDSHSGYTF. The V call is TRBV7-2, the J call TRBJ1-2; TRBD1 aligns across 7 bases. Germline CDR1 reads SGHTA; CDR2 reads FQGNSA. Germline trimming cut 5 bases from V and 7 bases from J; bases unmatched to any gene: 10. The CDR3 length is 14 residues.

The CDR3 loop is CASNPPGQIYEQYF. The CDR3 nucleotides are TGTGCCAGCAACCCGCCCGGACAGATTTACGAGCAGTACTTC. The V and J genes are TRBV7-2 and TRBJ2-7; D is perhaps TRBD1 (6 bases). This CDR3 has 14 residues. Trimming stripped 7 bases from V and 4 bases from J, with 17 bases between. CDR1 and CDR2 from the germline V gene are SGHTA and FQGNSA.

The gene calls are TRBV7-9 and TRBJ2-1; TRBD1 agrees at 7 bases. The ends lost 6 bases at V and 4 bases at J; junction bases unmatched: 3. Germline values: CDR1 SEHNR, CDR2 FQNEAQ (reference sequence). CDR3 size: 13 residues. CDR3 amino acids: CASRRQGYNEQFF. In DNA form, the CDR3 reads TGTGCCAGCAGGCGACAGGGATACAATGAGCAGTTCTTC.

The genes are TRBV7-2 and TRBJ1-2; D is unresolved. This CDR3 region has 12 residues. In germline, CDR1 is SGHTA, CDR2 FQGNSA. The V end lost 5 bases, the J end lost 5 bases, and 9 bases lay between the germline ends. The DNA of the CDR3 is TGTGCCAGCAGCCGCCGAGGTTATGGCTACACCTTC. This gives the protein CASSRRGYGYTF. Full variable domain (rest looked up from reference TRBV7-2 and TRBJ1-2): GAGVSQSPSNKVTEKGKDVELRCDPISGHTALYWYRQSLGQGLEFLIYFQGNSAPDKSGLPSDRFSAERTGGSVSTLTIQRTQQEDSAVYLCASSRRGYGYTFGSGTRLTVV.

About this clone: An end of the junction differs from the germline gene, which may be a read error. The chain recombines TRBV28 with TRBJ1-1; unclear D gene. The CDR3 is made up of 12 amino acids. The V gene's germline CDR1 is MDHEN and CDR2 SYDVKM. The CDR3 loop is CASSLWRRVPSF. In DNA form, the CDR3 reads TGTGCCAGCAGTTTATGGCGGAGGGTACCCAGCTTT.

The J gene is TRBJ1-4, the V gene TRBV28; tentative D call: TRBD1 (6 bases). The germline gives CDR1 MDHEN, CDR2 SYDVKM. The CDR3 has 14 residues. Trimming left V 8 bases short and J 5 bases short, with 15 bases between. The CDR3 coding sequence is TGTGCCAGCGTCCCGGGACAATCGAATGAAAAACTGTTTTTT. It is translated as CASVPGQSNEKLFF.

The chain employs TRBV11-3 and TRBJ2-1, with TRBD1 as a possible D gene (5 bases). The CDR3 runs to 13 residues. The V and J ends lost 5 bases and 10 bases respectively, with 15 bases between them. From germline, CDR1 is SGHNT and CDR2 YENEEA. The DNA for the CDR3 is TGTGCCAGCAGCCCTAAGCAGGGCGGCGAGCAGTTCTTC. Its translation is CASSPKQGGEQFF.

The chain joins TRBV6-2 or TRBV6-3 to TRBJ1-1, with D maybe TRBD1 (6 bases). The length of the CDR3 is 16 residues. Trimming took off 6 bases at V and 0 bases at J, with 17 bases between the two ends. Germline values: CDR1 MNHEY, CDR2 SVGEGT. CDR3 amino acids: CASSSRGGRMNTEAFF. Written as DNA, the CDR3 is TGTGCCAGCAGCTCACGGGGGGGCAGGATGAACACTGAAGCTTTCTTT.

This clone was detected ten times or more. The genes are TRBV2 and TRBJ1-5; 12 bases line up with TRBD1. The V gene's germline CDR1 is SNHLY and CDR2 FYNNEI. The V and J ends lost 3 bases and 7 bases, in that order; junction bases with no gene match: 7. This CDR3 spans 16 amino acids. CDR3 bases: TGTGCCAGCAGTGAGGGACAGGGGGCGGTGAGGCAGCCCCAGCATTTT. Residues: CASSEGQGAVRQPQHF.

The chain carries TRBV7-2 and TRBJ1-2, with unresolved D. Germline loops: CDR1 SGHTA, CDR2 FQGNSA. The CDR3 has 14 amino acids. V was cut by 5 bases and J by 3 bases, with 13 bases left in between. The CDR3 nucleotides are TGTGCCAGCAGCCCTAGGATGCCGGACTATGGCTACACCTTC. Translation gives CASSPRMPDYGYTF.

CDR3 bases: TGTGCCAGCAGTCCAGGGACAGGCGGGAATCAGCCCCAGCATTTT. Amino acids: CASSPGTGGNQPQHF. The chain joins TRBV4-2 to TRBJ1-5; 8 bases are a match to TRBD1. The ends lost 6 bases at V and 4 bases at J; junction bases unmatched: 8. The CDR3 loop spans 15 amino acids. Germline CDR1 reads LGHNA; CDR2 reads YNFKEQ.

The chain couples TRBV28 to TRBJ2-6; possibly TRBD2 for D (5 bases). The V end was cut by 6 bases, the J end by 4 bases, with 10 bases between. CDR1 and CDR2 (germline): MDHEN, SYDVKM. CDR3 length: 14 amino acids. The CDR3 DNA sequence: TGTGCCAGCAGCGGGGTCGGCGGGGCCAACGTCCTGACTTTC. This translates into CASSGVGGANVLTF.

This clone was seen only a few times. The rearrangement links TRBV28 to TRBJ1-2, with 9 bases fitting TRBD1. The ends lost 10 bases at V and 8 bases at J; junction bases unmatched: 11. The CDR3 spans 13 residues. CDR1 is MDHEN, CDR2 SYDVKM, per germline. The CDR3 sequence is CATPGTGYEGYTF. CDR3 in DNA: TGTGCCACCCCCGGGACAGGGTATGAGGGCTACACCTTC.